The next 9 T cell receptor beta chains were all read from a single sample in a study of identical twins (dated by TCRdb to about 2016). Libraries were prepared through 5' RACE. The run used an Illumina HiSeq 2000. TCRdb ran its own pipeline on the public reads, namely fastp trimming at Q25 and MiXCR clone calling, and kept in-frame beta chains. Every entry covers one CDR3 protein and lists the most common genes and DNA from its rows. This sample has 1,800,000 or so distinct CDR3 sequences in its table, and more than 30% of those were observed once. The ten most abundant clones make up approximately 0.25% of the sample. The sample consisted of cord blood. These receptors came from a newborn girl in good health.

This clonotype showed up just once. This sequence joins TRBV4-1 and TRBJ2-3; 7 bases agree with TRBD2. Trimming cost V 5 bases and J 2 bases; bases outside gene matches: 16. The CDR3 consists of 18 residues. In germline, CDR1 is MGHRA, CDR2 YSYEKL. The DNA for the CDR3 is TGCGCCAGCAGCGAATTCCAAAAACCGGGACTAATCACAGATACGCAGTATTTT. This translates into CASSEFQKPGLITDTQYF.

CDR3 DNA: TGCAGTGCTAGCGCGGGGATACTAGCAGCTTTCTTT. Translated: CSASAGILAAFF. The chain recombines TRBV20-1 with TRBJ1-1; D ambiguous. The V gene lost 3 bases and the J gene lost 10 bases, with 15 bases spanning the gap. Germline assignment: CDR1 DFQATT and CDR2 SNEGSKA (reference sequence). The CDR3 loop spans 12 amino acids.

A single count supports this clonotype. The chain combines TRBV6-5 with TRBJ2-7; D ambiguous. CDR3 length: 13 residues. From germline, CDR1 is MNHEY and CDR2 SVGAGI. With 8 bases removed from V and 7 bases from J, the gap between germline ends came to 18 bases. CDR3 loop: CASGDSPVLEQYF. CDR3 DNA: TGTGCCAGCGGAGACTCCCCGGTATTAGAGCAGTACTTC.

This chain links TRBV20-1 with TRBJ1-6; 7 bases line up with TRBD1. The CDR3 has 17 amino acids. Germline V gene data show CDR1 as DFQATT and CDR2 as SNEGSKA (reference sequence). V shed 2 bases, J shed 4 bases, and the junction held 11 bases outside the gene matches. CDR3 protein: CSARKGQNPMYNSPLHF. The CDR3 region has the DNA TGCAGTGCTAGAAAGGGACAGAATCCAATGTATAATTCACCCCTCCACTTT.

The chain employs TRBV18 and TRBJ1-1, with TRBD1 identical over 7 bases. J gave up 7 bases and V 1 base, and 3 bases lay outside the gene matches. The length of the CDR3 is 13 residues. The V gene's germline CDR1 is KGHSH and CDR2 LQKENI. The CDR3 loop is CASSPRDRDEAFF. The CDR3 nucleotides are TGTGCCAGCTCACCACGAGACAGGGATGAAGCTTTCTTT.

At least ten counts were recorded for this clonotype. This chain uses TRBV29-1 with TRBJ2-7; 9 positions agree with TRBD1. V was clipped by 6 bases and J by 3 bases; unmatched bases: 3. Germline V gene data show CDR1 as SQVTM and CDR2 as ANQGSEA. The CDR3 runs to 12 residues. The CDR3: CSVRTGDYEQYF. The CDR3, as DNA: TGCAGCGTCCGGACAGGGGACTACGAGCAGTACTTC.

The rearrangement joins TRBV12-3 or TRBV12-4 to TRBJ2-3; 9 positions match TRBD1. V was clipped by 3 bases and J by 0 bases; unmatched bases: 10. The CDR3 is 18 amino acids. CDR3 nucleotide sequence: TGTGCCAGCAGTTTCGACAGGGGGATGAGATCTAGCACAGATACGCAGTATTTT. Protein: CASSFDRGMRSSTDTQYF.

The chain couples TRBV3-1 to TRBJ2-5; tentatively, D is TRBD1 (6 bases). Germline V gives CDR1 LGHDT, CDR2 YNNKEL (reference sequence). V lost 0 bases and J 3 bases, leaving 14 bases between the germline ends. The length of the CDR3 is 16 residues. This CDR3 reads CASSQDWGLGKETQYF. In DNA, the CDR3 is TGTGCCAGCAGCCAAGATTGGGGGCTAGGAAAAGAGACCCAGTACTTC.

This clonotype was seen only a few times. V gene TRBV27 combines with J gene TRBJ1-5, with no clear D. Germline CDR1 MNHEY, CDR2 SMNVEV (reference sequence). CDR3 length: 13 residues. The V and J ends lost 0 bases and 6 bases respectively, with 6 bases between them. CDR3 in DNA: TGTGCCAGCAGTTTATCGAGGATTCAGCCCCAGCATTTT. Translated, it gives CASSLSRIQPQHF.